This paragraph covers one T cell receptor (beta chain) sequence. Per germline, CDR1 SGDLS and CDR2 YYNGEE. This CDR3 is 15 amino acids long. V trimming: 3 bases; J trimming: 6 bases; junction bases outside the gene matches: 7. This record comes from a study of T cell changes during pregnancy in multiple sclerosis. Profiling relied on immunoSEQ multiplex PCR, and the TCRdb table lists in-frame clones only, not all of them. In the table there are tens of thousands of clones, more than 85% of which are singletons. This TCR came from a female donor with multiple sclerosis, enrolled in a pregnancy study. The chain couples TRBV9 to TRBJ2-3, with 10 bases aligning to TRBD2. The sequences come from CD8+ T cells from peripheral blood mononuclear cells, collected before pregnancy. The CDR3 DNA reads as TGTGCCAGCAGCGCTAGCGGGGGTACCGTCGATACGCAGTATTTT. Translated, it gives CASSASGGTVDTQYF.